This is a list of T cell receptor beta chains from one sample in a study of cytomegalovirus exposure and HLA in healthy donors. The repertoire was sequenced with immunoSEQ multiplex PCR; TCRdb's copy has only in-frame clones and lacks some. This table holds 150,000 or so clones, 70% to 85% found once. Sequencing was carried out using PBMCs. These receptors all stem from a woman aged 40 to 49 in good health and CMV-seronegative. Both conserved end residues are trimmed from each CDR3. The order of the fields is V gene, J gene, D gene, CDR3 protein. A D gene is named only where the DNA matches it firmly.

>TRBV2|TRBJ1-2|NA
ASNRDRGYT
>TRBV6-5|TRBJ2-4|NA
ASSYTQLVAENIQY
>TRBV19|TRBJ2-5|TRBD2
ASSMVASGRLGETQY
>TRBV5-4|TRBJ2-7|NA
ASSLEGSVLREQY
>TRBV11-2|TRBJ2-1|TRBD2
ASSLLAESSYNEQF
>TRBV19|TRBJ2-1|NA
ASSIGRGDNEQF
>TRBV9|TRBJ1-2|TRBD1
ASSAGQGGGYGYT
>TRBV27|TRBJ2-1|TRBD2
ASSLISTSGTNEQF
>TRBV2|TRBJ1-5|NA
ASSDIYSNQPQH
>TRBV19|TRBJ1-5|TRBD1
ASSIRDRGQPQH
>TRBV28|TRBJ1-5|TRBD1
ASSTLTGGSHNQPQH
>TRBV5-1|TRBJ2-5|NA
ASSLTGLGETQY
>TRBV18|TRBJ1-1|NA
ASSQGMNTEAF
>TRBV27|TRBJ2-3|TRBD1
ASSLSISQGGTDTQY
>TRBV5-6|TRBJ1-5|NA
ASSWGRQNQPQH
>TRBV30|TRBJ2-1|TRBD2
AWSVEVAGEYNEQF
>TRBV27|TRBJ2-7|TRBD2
ASSLGPLLAGNEQY